Below are 5 T cell receptor beta chains sequenced from a single sample in a study of siplizumab effects on memory and regulatory T cells. TCRdb keeps only in-frame clones here, not all; method: immunoSEQ multiplex PCR. The sample consists of about 56,000 clones, around 97% of them appearing once. Sequencing was carried out using naive CD8+ T cells sorted from blood. Receptor source: a human donor in good health.

This chain joins TRBV28 and TRBJ2-7, with D unclear. The CDR3 loop spans 13 amino acids. Germline CDR1 and CDR2: MDHEN and SYDVKM. The V end was cut by 3 bases, the J end by 2 bases, with 8 bases between. The CDR3, as DNA: TGTGCCAGCAGTTTTCGGTCGGCCTACGAGCAGTACTTC. It encodes CASSFRSAYEQYF.

The J gene is TRBJ2-1, the V gene TRBV30, with D maybe TRBD1 (5 bases). Germline CDR1 reads GTSNPN; CDR2 reads SVGIG (reference sequence). V dropped 1 base and J dropped 0 bases, with 16 bases sitting between them. The CDR3 covers 17 residues. In DNA, the CDR3 is TGTGCCTGGAGTGAACGACCAGGGTATAGCTCCTACAATGAGCAGTTCTTC. This gives the protein CAWSERPGYSSYNEQFF.

This clone showed up just once. The rearrangement uses TRBV15 and TRBJ2-7; D is perhaps TRBD2 (5 bases). The CDR3 consists of 13 residues. Germline CDR1 reads LNHNV; CDR2 reads YYDKDF (reference sequence). Deletions cut 4 bases from V and 0 bases from J, with 7 bases between. CDR3 nucleotide sequence: TGTGCCACCAGCAACCGGGACTCCTACGAGCAGTACTTC. Translation: CATSNRDSYEQYF.

V is TRBV5-8 and J is TRBJ1-5; 9 nucleotides match TRBD1. The CDR3 has 14 amino acids. V lost 7 bases to trimming and J lost 0 bases; unmatched junction nucleotides: 2. Germline lookup yields CDR1 SGHTS and CDR2 YDEGEE. CDR3 bases: TGTGCCAGCGGACAGGGGTATAGCAATCAGCCCCAGCATTTT. As protein: CASGQGYSNQPQHF.

The V call is TRBV28, the J call TRBJ2-3; weak D call: TRBD1 (6 bases). The germline V and J ends were trimmed by 4 bases and 2 bases, with 16 bases remaining between them. This CDR3 spans 16 amino acids. Germline CDR1 and CDR2: MDHEN and SYDVKM. CDR3 DNA sequence: TGTGCCAGCAGTTCGCCGGGACATAACCCCACAGATACGCAGTATTTT. Protein sequence: CASSSPGHNPTDTQYF.